These 31 T cell receptor beta chains were sequenced from one sample in a study of identical twins. TCRdb ran MiXCR on the 5' RACE reads and lists one entry per CDR3 protein. The table shows 400,000 to 650,000 distinct CDR3 sequences, with approximately 22% occurring only once. These same data were also listed under a study on T cells expressing NK-cell markers.

The material sequenced was CD4+ T cells sorted from blood. These receptors all come from a young woman in good health.

The genes are TRBV9 and TRBJ2-5; D unresolved. The germline V gene encodes CDR1 SGDLS and CDR2 YYNGEE. V was shortened by 4 bases and J by 5 bases, with 12 bases between the two germline ends. The CDR3 length is 13 residues. The CDR3 reads CASSFAAGETQYF. DNA for the CDR3: TGTGCCAGCAGCTTTGCCGCTGGGGAGACCCAGTACTTC.

The genes are TRBV7-2 and TRBJ2-1, with D perhaps TRBD2 (5 bases). Germline V lookup: CDR1 SGHTA, CDR2 FQGNSA. V lost 5 bases to trimming and J lost 6 bases, with 11 bases between them. This CDR3 is 13 amino acids long. CDR3 residues: CASSPPSLNEQFF. The CDR3, as DNA: TGTGCCAGCAGCCCCCCTAGCCTCAATGAGCAGTTCTTC.

This clonotype has only a few counts. The chain is built from TRBV5-1 and TRBJ1-1; unclear D gene. This CDR3 region has 13 residues. Trimming shortened V by 5 bases and J by 0 bases, and 8 bases separated the two germline ends. Per the germline V gene, CDR1 is SGHRS and CDR2 is YFSETQ. CDR3 region: CASRSQVNTEAFF. CDR3 DNA: TGCGCCAGCAGGAGTCAAGTGAACACTGAAGCTTTCTTT. Looking up the rest from reference TRBV5-1 and TRBJ1-1 gives the full variable domain: KAGVTQTPRYLIKTRGQQVTLSCSPISGHRSVSWYQQTPGQGLQFLFEYFSETQRNKGNFPGRFSGRQFSNSRSEMNVSTLELGDSALYLCASRSQVNTEAFFGQGTRLTVV.

This chain joins TRBV6-1 and TRBJ2-2; D tentatively reads TRBD1 or TRBD2 (7 bases each). Germline values: CDR1 MNHNS, CDR2 SASEGT. The CDR3 extends over 14 amino acids. V shed 10 bases and J shed 7 bases, with 19 bases lying between them. CDR3 residues: CATQPTGRVGELFF. CDR3 nucleotide sequence: TGTGCCACCCAACCGACAGGGAGGGTCGGGGAGCTGTTTTTT.

This clonotype was found a few times. V gene TRBV4-1 combines with J gene TRBJ2-7, with 13 bases identical to TRBD2. Trimming removed 1 base from V and 7 bases from J; junction bases left unmatched: 4. Germline CDR1 is MGHRA and CDR2 is YSYEKL. CDR3 length: 15 residues. The CDR3 loop reads CASSQGLAGGWEQYF. DNA of the CDR3: TGCGCCAGCAGCCAAGGACTAGCGGGGGGCTGGGAGCAGTACTTC.

This clonotype showed up just a few times. The V call is TRBV4-3, the J call TRBJ2-3; D gene unclear. The CDR3 runs to 15 residues. Germline lookup yields CDR1 LGHNA and CDR2 YSLEER. Between the trimmed V and J ends, which lost 3 bases and 5 bases, there was a span of 15 bases. The CDR3 nucleotides read TGCGCCAGCAGCCACCGGACCAGCGAGAAAGATACGCAGTATTTT. Its translation is CASSHRTSEKDTQYF.

This clonotype has a handful of counts. The gene calls are TRBV20-1 and TRBJ2-7; the match to TRBD2 covers 9 bases. The ends lost 6 bases at V and 7 bases at J; junction bases unmatched: 13. CDR1 and CDR2 (germline): DFQATT, SNEGSKA (reference sequence). The CDR3 runs 14 residues. This CDR3 reads CSANEVAGAEEQYF. The DNA for the CDR3 is TGCAGTGCCAACGAGGTAGCGGGAGCGGAAGAGCAGTACTTC.

In its sample, this clonotype was seen a few times. This chain uses TRBV7-2 with TRBJ2-1; D is perhaps TRBD1 or TRBD2 (5 bases each). This CDR3 has 15 residues. Germline CDR1 reads SGHTA; CDR2 reads FQGNSA. V was pared by 7 bases and J by 0 bases, with 13 bases between. CDR3: CASTLGRSSYNEQFF. CDR3 nucleotide sequence: TGTGCCAGCACCCTGGGACGGAGCTCCTACAATGAGCAGTTCTTC.

This clonotype appeared a few times. The gene calls are TRBV21-1 and TRBJ2-7; the listed D gene, TRBD1, was not tested against the DNA. TRBV21-1 is a pseudogene segment. The CDR3 runs 14 residues. DNA for the CDR3: TGTGCCAGCAGCAACGGACAGGGGGCCTACGAGCAGTACTTC. Encoded protein: CASSNGQGAYEQYF.

The chain recombines TRBV20-1 with TRBJ2-5; D might be TRBD2 (5 bases). V was clipped by 7 bases and J by 6 bases, with 12 bases between them. The CDR3 length is 11 residues. Looked up from germline, CDR1 is DFQATT and CDR2 is SNEGSKA (reference sequence). CDR3 residues: CSGLEVKTQYF. CDR3 DNA: TGCAGTGGGTTGGAGGTAAAGACCCAGTACTTC.

This chain links TRBV4-1 with TRBJ2-5; 8 bases are a match to TRBD1. The trim removed 4 bases at V and 2 bases at J, leaving 6 bases unmatched. The germline V gene has CDR1 MGHRA and CDR2 YSYEKL. The length of the CDR3 is 15 residues. The CDR3 spells CASSPRDRLQETQYF. The CDR3 DNA reads as TGCGCCAGCAGCCCCCGGGACAGGCTACAAGAGACCCAGTACTTC.

The rearrangement links TRBV5-1 to TRBJ2-5; 9 bases fit TRBD2. Germline-derived CDR1 and CDR2 are SGHRS and YFSETQ. This CDR3 spans 16 amino acids. V was pared by 0 bases and J by 4 bases, with 7 bases of the junction left unmatched. CDR3 amino acids: CASSLELLAGVETQYF. The CDR3 nucleotides read TGCGCCAGCAGCTTGGAGTTGTTAGCGGGAGTAGAGACCCAGTACTTC.

The chain has TRBV20-1 and TRBJ2-1; possibly TRBD1 or TRBD2 for D (6 bases each). Trimming took 6 bases from V and 5 from J, leaving 23 bases between them. CDR1 and CDR2 (germline): DFQATT, SNEGSKA (reference sequence). The CDR3 contains 16 residues. CDR3 sequence reads: CSAEDYKEGDHNEQFF. The CDR3 DNA reads TGCAGTGCCGAGGACTACAAGGAGGGGGACCACAATGAGCAGTTCTTC.

This clonotype was counted between two and nine times. The chain uses TRBV5-1 and TRBJ2-5; TRBD2 aligns across 12 bases. V lost 3 bases to trimming and J lost 2 bases; unmatched junction nucleotides: 5. The CDR3 spans 16 residues. Germline V gene lookup returns CDR1 SGHRS and CDR2 YFSETQ. Here the CDR3 DNA reads TGCGCCAGCAGCTGGGGGACTAGCGGGTTTCAAGAGACCCAGTACTTC. It specifies CASSWGTSGFQETQYF.

The sample holds a few counts of this clonotype. This chain uses TRBV19 with TRBJ2-1; TRBD2 agrees at 10 bases. This CDR3 spans 17 amino acids. The J segment lost 0 bases and the V segment lost 5 bases, leaving 7 bases of the junction unmatched. Germline V lookup: CDR1 LNHDA, CDR2 SQIVND (reference sequence). In DNA form, the CDR3 reads TGTGCCAGTAGTCGTTGGACTAGCGGTAGCTCCTACAATGAGCAGTTCTTC. As protein: CASSRWTSGSSYNEQFF.

Only a few counts were recorded for this clonotype. V usage is TRBV12-5 and J usage is TRBJ2-3, with D unresolved. This CDR3 contains 14 residues. Germline values: CDR1 LGHNT, CDR2 FRNRAP. V shed 2 bases and J shed 5 bases, with 11 bases lying between them. This chain's CDR3 is CASGLRLSGDTQYF. The CDR3 bases are TGTGCTAGTGGTTTGCGCCTATCGGGAGATACGCAGTATTTT.

This clonotype was recorded a few times. The chain couples TRBV20-1 to TRBJ2-7; D unclear. V lost 5 bases and J lost 4, with 27 bases in between. The CDR3 is made up of 17 amino acids. Per germline, CDR1 DFQATT and CDR2 SNEGSKA (reference sequence). Written as DNA, the CDR3 is TGCAGTGCTGCGCGTCTGAGGCCCTCCAGATCCGCGTACGAGCAGTACTTC. It is translated as CSAARLRPSRSAYEQYF.

This clonotype was detected many times. This CDR3 reads CAWSVFLGETQYF. CDR3 nucleotides: TGTGCCTGGAGTGTTTTCCTGGGGGAGACCCAGTACTTC. The genes are TRBV30 and TRBJ2-5; D gene uncertain. CDR3 size: 13 residues. From germline, CDR1 is GTSNPN and CDR2 SVGIG (reference sequence). Trimming took off 0 bases at V and 5 bases at J, with 10 bases between the two ends.

The chain uses TRBV6-5 and TRBJ1-6; no reliable D call. Trimming shortened V by 2 bases and J by 2 bases, and 13 bases separated the two germline ends. CDR3 length: 17 amino acids. From germline, CDR1 is MNHEY and CDR2 SVGAGI. The CDR3: CASSYVAAGAYNSPLHF. DNA of the CDR3: TGTGCCAGCAGTTACGTGGCAGCTGGCGCCTATAATTCACCCCTCCACTTT.

The V and J genes are TRBV20-1 and TRBJ2-1; D perhaps matches TRBD2 (6 bases). The CDR3 covers 12 residues. Germline V gene data show CDR1 as DFQATT and CDR2 as SNEGSKA (reference sequence). DNA of the CDR3: TGCGGTAGCGGTGCTACCTACAATGAGCAGTTCTTC. Encoded protein: CGSGATYNEQFF.

The rearrangement uses TRBV6-2 or TRBV6-3 and TRBJ2-5, with TRBD2 identical over 10 bases. Germline CDR1 MNHEY, CDR2 SVGEGT. Trimming took 0 bases from V and 5 from J; bases not matched to a gene: 12. This CDR3 is 18 amino acids long. The CDR3 region has the DNA TGTGCCAGCAGTTACTCGATATCCAGCGGGAGGGCCGAGGAGACCCAGTACTTC. This encodes CASSYSISSGRAEETQYF.

This clonotype was counted a few times. The chain is built from TRBV29-1 and TRBJ2-2; D unresolved. Germline-derived CDR1 and CDR2 are SQVTM and ANQGSEA. The length of the CDR3 is 12 residues. Trimming left V 4 bases short and J 1 base short, with 4 bases between. The CDR3 here is CSVAGNTGELFF. The CDR3 DNA reads TGCAGCGTTGCGGGGAACACCGGGGAGCTGTTTTTT.

The V call is TRBV20-1, the J call TRBJ1-2; 8 bases line up with TRBD1. The CDR3 spans 14 residues. The V segment lost 1 base and the J segment 4 bases; nucleotides outside the gene matches: 5. Germline-derived CDR1 and CDR2 are DFQATT and SNEGSKA (reference sequence). The CDR3 DNA reads TGCAGTGCTAGAGGACAGGGGTCCTTCTATGGCTACACCTTC. It translates to CSARGQGSFYGYTF.

This clonotype was recorded a few times. The rearrangement links TRBV20-1 to TRBJ1-1; 7 bases align to TRBD1. The CDR3 has 13 amino acids. Germline CDR1 DFQATT, CDR2 SNEGSKA (reference sequence). V trimming: 4 bases; J trimming: 5 bases; junction bases outside the gene matches: 7. The chain's CDR3 is CSAITGARTEAFF. DNA of the CDR3: TGCAGTGCTATTACAGGGGCGCGGACTGAAGCTTTCTTT.

This clonotype was seen a few times. The chain employs TRBV20-1 and TRBJ2-3, with a possible D match to TRBD2 (5 bases). CDR1 and CDR2 from the germline V gene are DFQATT and SNEGSKA (reference sequence). This CDR3 spans 13 amino acids. V lost 5 bases, J lost 2 bases, and 11 bases lay in between. CDR3 region: CSAVDSFTDTQYF. CDR3 in DNA: TGCAGTGCTGTGGACTCTTTCACAGATACGCAGTATTTT.

As regards this clonotype: This could be a read error, since a much larger clone is one nucleotide away. The V gene is TRBV12-3 or TRBV12-4, the J gene TRBJ2-7; D perhaps matches TRBD1 (6 bases). This CDR3 contains 13 residues. CDR3 loop: CASSDRRGYEQHF. The CDR3, as DNA: TGTGCCAGCAGTGATCGCAGGGGATACGAGCAGCACTTC.

Only a few counts were recorded for this clonotype. The genes are TRBV4-3 and TRBJ1-5; tentative D call: TRBD1 (6 bases). The CDR3 sequence is 20 residues long. Trimming cost V 3 bases and J 4 bases, with 28 bases left between them. Germline V CDR1 and CDR2: LGHNA, YSLEER. CDR3 residues: CASSQDISPYRGQLNQPQHF. The CDR3 DNA sequence: TGCGCCAGCAGCCAGGATATCTCCCCTTATAGGGGACAATTAAATCAGCCCCAGCATTTT.

This clonotype was counted at least ten times. This chain joins TRBV29-1 and TRBJ1-2, with TRBD1 as a possible D gene (6 bases). The CDR3 is made up of 14 amino acids. Per the germline V gene, CDR1 is SQVTM and CDR2 is ANQGSEA. Trimming shortened V by 1 base and J by 2 bases, and 11 bases separated the two germline ends. In DNA, the CDR3 is TGCAGCGTTGAAGGGACAGCGACCAACTATGGCTACACCTTC. Protein sequence: CSVEGTATNYGYTF. The full variable domain, with the rest looked up from reference TRBV29-1 and TRBJ1-2, is SAVISQKPSRDICQRGTSLTIQCQVDSQVTMMFWYRQQPGQSLTLIATANQGSEATYESGFVIDKFPISRPNLTFSTLTVSNMSPEDSSIYLCSVEGTATNYGYTFGSGTRLTVV.

This clonotype was seen only a few times. The chain couples TRBV20-1 to TRBJ1-5; D unclear. Germline V gene lookup returns CDR1 DFQATT and CDR2 SNEGSKA (reference sequence). This CDR3 is 15 amino acids long. Deletions cut 3 bases from V and 4 bases from J, with 16 bases between. DNA of the CDR3: TGCAGTGCTAGGGATCGAAGGTTAGGGAATCAGCCCCAGCATTTT. It codes for CSARDRRLGNQPQHF.

There are a few counts of this clonotype. The V and J genes are TRBV19 and TRBJ2-4; D remains unclear. Per germline, CDR1 LNHDA and CDR2 SQIVND (reference sequence). CDR3 length equals 13 residues. Trimming removed 8 bases from V and 2 bases from J, with 10 bases in between. Here the CDR3 DNA reads TGTGCCAGTGGTGGAAATTCCAAAAACATTCAGTACTTC. Translation: CASGGNSKNIQYF.

The chain couples TRBV6-1 to TRBJ2-4, with 9 positions matching TRBD2. This CDR3 has 16 amino acids. The V gene's germline CDR1 is MNHNS and CDR2 SASEGT. V dropped 7 bases and J dropped 1; count of bases not matched to a gene: 8. In nucleotides, the CDR3 is TGTGCCAGCAAGCAGGTTAGCGGGAGTGCCAAAAACATTCAGTACTTC. It encodes CASKQVSGSAKNIQYF.